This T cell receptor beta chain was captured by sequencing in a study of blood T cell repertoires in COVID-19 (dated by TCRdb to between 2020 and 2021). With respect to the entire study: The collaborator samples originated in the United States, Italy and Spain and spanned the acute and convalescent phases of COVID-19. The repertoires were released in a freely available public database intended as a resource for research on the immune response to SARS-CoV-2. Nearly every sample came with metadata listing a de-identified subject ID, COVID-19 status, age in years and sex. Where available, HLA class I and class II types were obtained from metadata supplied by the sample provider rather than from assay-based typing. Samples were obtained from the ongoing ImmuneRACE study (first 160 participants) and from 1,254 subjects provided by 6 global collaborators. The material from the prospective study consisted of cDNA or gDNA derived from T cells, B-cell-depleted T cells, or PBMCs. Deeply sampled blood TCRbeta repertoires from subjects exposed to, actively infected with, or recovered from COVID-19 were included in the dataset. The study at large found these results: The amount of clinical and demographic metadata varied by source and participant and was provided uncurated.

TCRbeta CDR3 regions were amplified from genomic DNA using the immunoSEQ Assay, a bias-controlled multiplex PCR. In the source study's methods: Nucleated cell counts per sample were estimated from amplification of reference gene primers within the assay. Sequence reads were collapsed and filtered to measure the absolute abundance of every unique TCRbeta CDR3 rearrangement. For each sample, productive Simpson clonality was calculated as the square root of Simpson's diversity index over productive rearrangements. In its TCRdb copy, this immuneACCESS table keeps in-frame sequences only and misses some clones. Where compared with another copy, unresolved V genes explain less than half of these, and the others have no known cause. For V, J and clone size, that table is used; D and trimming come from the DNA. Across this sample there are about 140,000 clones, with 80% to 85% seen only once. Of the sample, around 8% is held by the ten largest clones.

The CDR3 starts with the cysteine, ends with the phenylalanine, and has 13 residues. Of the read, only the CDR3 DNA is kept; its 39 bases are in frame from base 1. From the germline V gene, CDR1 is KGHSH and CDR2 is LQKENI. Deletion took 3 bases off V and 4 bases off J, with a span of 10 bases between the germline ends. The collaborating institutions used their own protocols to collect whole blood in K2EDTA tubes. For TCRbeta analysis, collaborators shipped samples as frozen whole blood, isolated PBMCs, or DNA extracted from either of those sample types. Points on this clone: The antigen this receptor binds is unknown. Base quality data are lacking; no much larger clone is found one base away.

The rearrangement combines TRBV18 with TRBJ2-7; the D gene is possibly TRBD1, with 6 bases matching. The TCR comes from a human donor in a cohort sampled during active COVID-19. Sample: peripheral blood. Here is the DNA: TGTGCCAGCTCACCGGACAGAGAGTACGAGCAGTACTTC. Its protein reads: CASSPDREYEQYF.